Only one count was recorded for the clone carrying this TCR beta chain. The target antigen is unknown. With 60 Vbeta and 13 Jbeta primers, the PCR was carried out. The assay was immunoSEQ multiplex PCR, and TCRdb's table has in-frame clones only and misses some. Of about 180,000 clones listed, 79% were seen once; the top ten hold roughly 0.64%. This record comes from a study of cytomegalovirus exposure and HLA in healthy donors. On the study more broadly: HLA-typed donors were the source of some 80 million unique TCRs, which an early data release held.

From germline, CDR1 is SNHLY and CDR2 FYNNEI. This CDR3 is built from 14 residues. V was cut by 1 base and J by 7 bases, with 11 bases left in between. Overall study findings and caveats: Later analysis identified a missense DCLRE1C variant that was linked to TCR beta V- and J-gene trimming. Later work found that TCR association rates differed between HLA loci; DRB1 had the most and HLA-C the fewest.

Sequences were obtained from PBMCs. The TCR was taken from a middle-aged woman in good health and CMV-seronegative. The V and J genes are TRBV2 and TRBJ2-1, with a tentative D call TRBD2 (5 bases). CDR3 loop: CASSEVRVANEQFF. The CDR3 bases are TGTGCCAGCAGTGAAGTGCGGGTCGCGAATGAGCAGTTCTTC.